This record concerns one T cell receptor (beta chain) sequence. Its matching antigen is unknown. The investigators reverse transcribed all of the isolated RNA, so they sequenced expressed TCRB transcripts. The assay was immunoSEQ multiplex PCR, and TCRdb's table has in-frame clones only and misses some. The sample shows about 700,000 clones, around 15% of them seen only once. The V end lost 1 base, the J end lost 4 bases, and 8 bases lay between the germline ends. Germline CDR1 reads SQVTM; CDR2 reads ANQGSEA. The CDR3 has 13 amino acids. These data belong to a study of beta chain features in type 1 diabetes. Findings and caveats of the study: Among all four CD4+ subsets, Type 1 diabetes patients had TCRB CDR3s that were moderately but significantly shorter. Comparison showed that naive, central memory and Treg TCRB repertoires appeared more similar among patients than among healthy donors. cDNA sequencing could over-represent cells with high TCR expression. Insertions were fewer and deletions more numerous at VDJ junctions in type 1 diabetes patients.

The chain uses TRBV29-1 and TRBJ1-3; no definite D call. Material: naive CD4+ T cells from blood. The receptor was isolated from a man in his late teens or twenties with type 1 diabetes. Here the CDR3 DNA reads TGCAGCGTTGAAGCAAGCAGCGGAAACACCATATATTTT. Amino acid sequence: CSVEASSGNTIYF.